Detailed here is one T cell receptor (beta chain). This entry comes from a study of blood T cell repertoires in COVID-19. Study summary: COVID-19 samples, acute and convalescent, were from the United States, Italy and Spain.

The authors' processing: Reference gene primers were amplified, and this amplification served to estimate nucleated cell counts. The repertoire was sequenced with immunoSEQ multiplex PCR; TCRdb's copy has only in-frame clones and lacks some. D and trimming come from the DNA, and the V and J calls and clone size come from that table. The table includes tens of thousands of clones, around 89% detected once. Sequencing used peripheral blood. The receptor was derived from a man older than 75 with acute or convalescent COVID-19.

The DNA for the CDR3 is TGCAGTGCTAGTGCCGGAGGGGTGTCCTACAATGAGCAGTTCTTC. This gives the protein CSASAGGVSYNEQFF. The gene calls are TRBV20-1 and TRBJ2-1; D might be TRBD2 (6 bases). The CDR3 loop spans 15 amino acids. V was shortened by 3 bases and J by 1 base, with 13 bases between the two germline ends. From germline, CDR1 is DFQATT and CDR2 SNEGSKA (reference sequence).